The 32 T cell receptor beta chains presented below share a single source sample, sequenced in a study of response to subunit inactivated influenza vaccine. One entry per CDR3 protein results from TCRdb running MiXCR on the RT-PCR reads. Found here are 450,000 to 500,000 distinct CDR3 sequences, roughly 9.7% of them singletons; the top ten hold approximately 12%. This specimen was PBMCs from blood, taken roughly 45 days after vaccination. These receptors were collected from a middle-aged man who received an inactivated influenza vaccine.

This clonotype was detected a few times. The rearrangement uses TRBV7-2 and TRBJ2-7; D is unresolved. V was cut by 6 bases and J by 4 bases, with 13 bases left in between. CDR3 length: 13 residues. The germline V gene encodes CDR1 SGHTA and CDR2 FQGNSA. In DNA, the CDR3 is TGTGCCAGCAGACCACCCCTAATGTACGAGCAGTACTTC. Translation gives CASRPPLMYEQYF.

The chain combines TRBV24-1 with TRBJ2-3; 10 bases align to TRBD1. The V segment lost 3 bases and the J segment 3 bases; nucleotides outside the gene matches: 14. In germline, CDR1 is KGHDR, CDR2 SFDVKD. The CDR3 runs 19 residues. The CDR3 is CATSDLRDRGQTGTDTQYF. CDR3 coding DNA: TGTGCCACCAGTGATCTCCGGGACAGGGGCCAAACCGGAACAGATACGCAGTATTTT.

The chain employs TRBV12-3 or TRBV12-4 and TRBJ2-5; D may be TRBD2 (6 bases). This CDR3 is 14 amino acids long. Trimming stripped 7 bases from V and 2 bases from J, with 14 bases between. CDR3 protein: CASTLGGRQETQYF. The CDR3 coding sequence is TGTGCCAGCACTCTGGGGGGTAGGCAAGAGACCCAGTACTTC.

This clonotype was found a few times. V gene TRBV4-2 combines with J gene TRBJ2-2; 13 bases are a match to TRBD2. This CDR3 contains 17 residues. CDR1 LGHNA and CDR2 YNFKEQ come from the germline V gene. Trimming cost V 4 bases and J 2 bases; bases outside gene matches: 4. In DNA form, the CDR3 reads TGTGCCAGCAGCCCCGGGACTAGCGGGGTTAACACCGGGGAGCTGTTTTTT. It codes for CASSPGTSGVNTGELFF.

This clonotype was found a few times. The chain is built from TRBV5-1 and TRBJ1-2; D is possibly TRBD1 (5 bases). The CDR3 is made up of 13 amino acids. Germline-derived CDR1 and CDR2 are SGHRS and YFSETQ. With 1 base removed from V and 8 bases from J, the gap between germline ends came to 12 bases. CDR3 region: CASSLRYGGGYTF. CDR3 in DNA: TGCGCCAGCAGCTTGCGGTACGGGGGAGGCTACACCTTC.

This chain uses TRBV4-3 with TRBJ2-1; 7 bases agree with TRBD1. The CDR3 spans 17 residues. J lost 6 bases, V lost 1 base, and 12 bases had no gene match. From germline, CDR1 is LGHNA and CDR2 YSLEER. Here the CDR3 DNA reads TGCGCCAGCAGCCAAGTGGGGGAAACAGGGGTTGGCAATGAGCAGTTCTTC. Translation: CASSQVGETGVGNEQFF.

In this sample, this clonotype turned up many times. At one end the junction does not follow the germline gene, possibly because of a read error. The chain recombines TRBV5-1 with TRBJ2-2; D is ambiguous. Germline V gene sequence: CDR1 SGHRS, CDR2 YFSETQ. This CDR3 contains 11 residues. CDR3: CASRDTGELFF. In DNA, the CDR3 is TGTGCCAGTAGGGACACCGGGGAGCTGTTTTTT.

The chain links TRBV28 to TRBJ2-2; tentatively, D is TRBD1 (6 bases). The CDR3 runs to 15 residues. Trimming stripped 6 bases from V and 7 bases from J, with 18 bases between. Germline V gene data show CDR1 as MDHEN and CDR2 as SYDVKM. Written as DNA, the CDR3 is TGTGCCAGCAGGGAGACAGGACTGTACTACGGGGAGCTGTTTTTT. Translating it yields CASRETGLYYGELFF.

The table lists this clonotype with a few counts. The V and J genes are TRBV5-1 and TRBJ2-1; D uncertain. Germline loops: CDR1 SGHRS, CDR2 YFSETQ. V lost 0 bases, J lost 8 bases, and 9 bases lay in between. The CDR3 extends over 13 amino acids. CDR3 sequence (DNA): TGCGCCAGCAGCTTGGAACGGTCCCATGAGCAGTTCTTC. Its protein product is CASSLERSHEQFF.

This clonotype has ten or more counts. The rearrangement joins TRBV5-1 to TRBJ2-1; D tentatively reads TRBD1 or TRBD2 (5 bases each). CDR3 length: 14 residues. The V end lost 1 base, the J end lost 4 bases, and 9 bases lay between the germline ends. Germline V gives CDR1 SGHRS, CDR2 YFSETQ. The CDR3, as DNA: TGCGCCAGCAGCTTGTGGGACCCTTACAATGAGCAGTTCTTC. Translating it yields CASSLWDPYNEQFF.

This chain uses TRBV5-6 with TRBJ2-3; TRBD2 matches 12 bases. The CDR3 totals 16 residues. Germline lookup yields CDR1 SGHDT and CDR2 YYEEEE. V trimming: 3 bases; J trimming: 5 bases; junction bases outside the gene matches: 7. Here the CDR3 reads CASSSPSGRVRDTQYF. CDR3 in DNA: TGTGCCAGCAGCTCCCCTAGCGGGAGGGTACGAGATACGCAGTATTTT. Full variable domain (outside the CDR3, taken from reference TRBV5-6 and TRBJ2-3): DAGVTQSPTHLIKTRGQQVTLRCSPKSGHDTVSWYQQALGQGPQFIFQYYEEEERQRGNFPDRFSGHQFPNYSSELNVNALLLGDSALYLCASSSPSGRVRDTQYFGPGTRLTVL.

The chain has TRBV6-1 and TRBJ2-2; D is unresolved. The CDR3 length is 14 residues. Germline V gene lookup returns CDR1 MNHNS and CDR2 SASEGT. V lost 6 bases and J 4 bases, leaving 12 bases between the germline ends. CDR3 amino acids: CASSPRAFTGELFF. CDR3 nucleotide sequence: TGTGCCAGCAGCCCCAGAGCCTTCACCGGGGAGCTGTTTTTT.

The chain links TRBV21-1 to TRBJ2-5; the table calls TRBD2, which could not be checked here. TRBV21-1 is given as a pseudogene. The length of the CDR3 is 18 residues. CDR3 nucleotide sequence: TGTGCCAGCAGCAAATCGAAAGATAGCGGGAGGCTTGTGGAGACCCAGTACTTC. Protein sequence: CASSKSKDSGRLVETQYF.

In this sample, this clonotype turned up many times. The chain recombines TRBV5-1 with TRBJ1-4, with TRBD1 as a possible D gene (5 bases). Trimming cost V 0 bases and J 8 bases, with 17 bases left between them. The germline CDR1 and CDR2 sequences are SGHRS and YFSETQ. The CDR3 runs to 16 residues. The CDR3 protein is CASSLAAAGTGEKLFF. CDR3 DNA: TGCGCCAGCAGCTTGGCCGCGGCAGGGACTGGCGAAAAACTGTTTTTT.

This clonotype was seen many times. In nucleotides, the CDR3 is TGCGCCAGCAGCCAAGTACAGGGTAACACCGGGGAGCTGTTTTTT. Translated, it gives CASSQVQGNTGELFF. The chain links TRBV4-3 to TRBJ2-2, with a weak D call TRBD1 (6 bases). V shed 1 base and J shed 2 bases, with 8 bases lying between them. This CDR3 is 15 amino acids long. Germline-derived CDR1 and CDR2 are LGHNA and YSLEER.

This clonotype was observed at least ten times. This chain links TRBV3-1 with TRBJ2-3, with 7 bases matching TRBD2. The CDR3 is 14 residues long. Germline CDR1 reads LGHDT; CDR2 reads YNNKEL (reference sequence). V dropped 2 bases and J dropped 3; count of bases not matched to a gene: 2. The CDR3 DNA reads as TGTGCCAGCAGCCAACTAGCGGCGACAGATACGCAGTATTTT. It is translated as CASSQLAATDTQYF.

This clonotype was observed many times. The chain couples TRBV15 to TRBJ2-3; D is possibly TRBD2 (5 bases). The CDR3 has 15 amino acids. CDR1 and CDR2 (germline): LNHNV, YYDKDF (reference sequence). V gave up 0 bases and J gave up 0 bases, with 7 bases separating them. The CDR3 spells CATSRDGLSTDTQYF. The CDR3 nucleotides are TGTGCCACCAGCAGAGATGGACTGAGCACAGATACGCAGTATTTT. The full variable domain, with the rest looked up from reference TRBV15 and TRBJ2-3, is DAMVIQNPRYQVTQFGKPVTLSCSQTLNHNVMYWYQQKSSQAPKLLFHYYDKDFNNEADTPDNFQSRRPNTSFCFLDIRSPGLGDTAMYLCATSRDGLSTDTQYFGPGTRLTVL.

This clonotype was seen a few times. This chain joins TRBV4-2 and TRBJ2-4; possible D gene TRBD1, 5 bases. CDR1 is LGHNA, CDR2 YNFKEQ, per germline. The CDR3 is 14 residues long. The germline V and J ends were trimmed by 0 bases and 6 bases, with 9 bases remaining between them. The CDR3 loop is CASSQELRGNIQYF. The CDR3 region has the DNA TGTGCCAGCAGCCAAGAGTTAAGGGGAAACATTCAGTACTTC.

This clonotype occurred a few times. This chain joins TRBV9 and TRBJ2-7; TRBD2 matches 10 bases. The germline V gene encodes CDR1 SGDLS and CDR2 YYNGEE. The CDR3 is made up of 15 amino acids. V dropped 0 bases and J dropped 4; count of bases not matched to a gene: 4. The CDR3 protein is CASSVGSGGNYEQYF. In DNA form, the CDR3 reads TGTGCCAGCAGCGTAGGTAGCGGGGGGAATTACGAGCAGTACTTC.

This clonotype was observed a handful of times. The rearrangement links TRBV6-1 to TRBJ2-3; D is possibly TRBD1 or TRBD2 (6 bases each). The V gene's germline CDR1 is MNHNS and CDR2 SASEGT. This CDR3 is built from 15 residues. The ends were cut back, 5 bases at V and 0 bases at J, with 12 bases in the middle. CDR3 DNA sequence: TGTGCCAGCAGTCGCGGGACATACAGCACAGATACGCAGTATTTT. Amino acids: CASSRGTYSTDTQYF.

The sample holds a few counts of this clonotype. This sequence joins TRBV5-1 and TRBJ2-5; no definite D call. V was trimmed by 0 bases and J by 4 bases, leaving 16 bases between them. Germline lookup yields CDR1 SGHRS and CDR2 YFSETQ. The CDR3 has 16 residues. CDR3 residues: CASSLGPWAARETQYF. CDR3 in DNA: TGCGCCAGCAGCTTGGGCCCTTGGGCGGCACGAGAGACCCAGTACTTC.

In this sample, this clonotype turned up many times. The V call is TRBV11-2, the J call TRBJ2-1; no firm D call. The CDR3 runs 13 residues. Germline assignment: CDR1 SGHAT and CDR2 FQNNGV. V lost 5 bases, J lost 7 bases, and 12 bases lay in between. CDR3: CASSPPNSNEQFF. Here the CDR3 DNA reads TGTGCCAGCAGCCCACCAAACAGTAATGAGCAGTTCTTC.

At least ten counts were recorded for this clonotype. The genes are TRBV6-1 and TRBJ1-1; D remains unclear. Germline V CDR1 and CDR2: MNHNS, SASEGT. The V end was cut by 7 bases, the J end by 5 bases, with 17 bases between. The CDR3 runs 14 residues. CDR3: CASNEPTRRTEAFF. The CDR3 region has the DNA TGTGCCAGCAACGAACCGACCCGGCGGACTGAAGCTTTCTTT.

The chain has TRBV7-9 and TRBJ2-7; tentative D call: TRBD2 (6 bases). V was trimmed by 10 bases and J by 6 bases, leaving 19 bases between them. The CDR3 is 13 residues long. In germline, CDR1 is SEHNR, CDR2 FQNEAQ (reference sequence). The CDR3 spells CATLGTRPTEQYF. The CDR3 DNA sequence: TGTGCCACCCTTGGGACTCGACCGACCGAGCAGTACTTC.

This clonotype turned up a few times. The chain links TRBV15 to TRBJ2-3, with TRBD2 matching 10 bases. From germline, CDR1 is LNHNV and CDR2 YYDKDF (reference sequence). The CDR3 length is 15 residues. Unmatched junction bases numbered 3, after V lost 5 bases and J lost 1 base. CDR3 DNA: TGTGCCACCAGCGTCAGCGGGGGGGGCACAGATACGCAGTATTTT. Encoded protein: CATSVSGGGTDTQYF.

This sequence joins TRBV11-2 and TRBJ2-3; TRBD2 aligns across 9 bases. Germline V CDR1 and CDR2: SGHAT, FQNNGV. Trimming cost V 3 bases and J 1 base; bases outside gene matches: 11. This CDR3 is built from 18 residues. CDR3 DNA: TGTGCCAGCAGCTTTTCCGTAACAAGCGGGGGGCGCACAGATACGCAGTATTTT. Protein product: CASSFSVTSGGRTDTQYF.

V and J are TRBV20-1 and TRBJ2-7, with TRBD2 matching over 7 bases. V shed 1 base, J shed 3 bases, and the junction held 6 bases outside the gene matches. Looked up from germline, CDR1 is DFQATT and CDR2 is SNEGSKA (reference sequence). This CDR3 is 14 amino acids long. CDR3 sequence: CSARGEGSYYEQYF. The CDR3 DNA sequence: TGCAGTGCTAGAGGGGAGGGGTCTTACTACGAGCAGTACTTC.

In this sample, this clonotype turned up a few times. The chain carries TRBV7-2 and TRBJ2-7; D remains unclear. CDR1 and CDR2 (germline): SGHTA, FQGNSA. The CDR3 loop spans 13 amino acids. V lost 1 base and J lost 6, with 10 bases in between. The DNA for the CDR3 is TGTGCCAGCAGCTTAGGTTTTCGTGTCGAGCAGTACTTC. The encoded protein is CASSLGFRVEQYF.

The J gene is TRBJ1-6, the V gene TRBV12-3 or TRBV12-4; 7 nucleotides line up with TRBD1. The V and J ends lost 1 base and 9 bases, in that order; junction bases with no gene match: 12. The CDR3 covers 17 residues. The CDR3 nucleotides are TGTGCCAGCAGTTTAGTCGACATGAGACAGGGCGGTTCACCCCTCCACTTT. Its protein product is CASSLVDMRQGGSPLHF.

The table lists this clonotype with many counts. The rearrangement links TRBV7-2 to TRBJ2-5, with 11 bases identical to TRBD2. Germline lookup yields CDR1 SGHTA and CDR2 FQGNSA. The V segment lost 4 bases and the J segment 2 bases; nucleotides outside the gene matches: 9. This CDR3 is built from 17 residues. Written as DNA, the CDR3 is TGTGCCAGCAGCTGGGGAACTAGCGGGGGATTTCAAGAGACCCAGTACTTC. Translating gives CASSWGTSGGFQETQYF. The whole variable domain, remainder taken from reference TRBV7-2 and TRBJ2-5, is GAGVSQSPSNKVTEKGKDVELRCDPISGHTALYWYRQSLGQGLEFLIYFQGNSAPDKSGLPSDRFSAERTGGSVSTLTIQRTQQEDSAVYLCASSWGTSGGFQETQYFGPGTRLLVL.

This clonotype was counted between two and nine times. The rearrangement links TRBV5-1 to TRBJ2-1; TRBD1 agrees at 9 bases. The CDR3 extends over 14 amino acids. The germline V gene encodes CDR1 SGHRS and CDR2 YFSETQ. Trimming took 4 bases from V and 8 from J; bases not matched to a gene: 7. In DNA form, the CDR3 reads TGCGCCAGCAGCCTGGACAGGGGAGGCGATGAGCAGTTCTTC. Translated: CASSLDRGGDEQFF.

DNA of the CDR3: TGTGCCAGCAGTTACGTTGGGGGGGAGAGTGGCTACACCTTC. This codes for CASSYVGGESGYTF. The gene calls are TRBV28 and TRBJ1-2; a weak D match, TRBD1 (5 bases). Germline-derived CDR1 and CDR2 are MDHEN and SYDVKM. The CDR3 loop spans 14 amino acids. Trimming left V 4 bases short and J 7 bases short, with 16 bases between.